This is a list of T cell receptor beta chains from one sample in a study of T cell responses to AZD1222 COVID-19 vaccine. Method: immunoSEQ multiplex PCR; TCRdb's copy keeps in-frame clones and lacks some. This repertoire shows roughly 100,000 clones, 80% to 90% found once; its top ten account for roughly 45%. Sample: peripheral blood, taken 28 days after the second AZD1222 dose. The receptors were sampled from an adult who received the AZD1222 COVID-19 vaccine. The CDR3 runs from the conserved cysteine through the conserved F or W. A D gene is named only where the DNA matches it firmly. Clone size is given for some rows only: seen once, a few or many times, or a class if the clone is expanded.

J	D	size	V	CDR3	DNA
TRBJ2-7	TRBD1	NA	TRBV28	CASSVGGTGGQEQYF	TGTGCCAGCAGTGTAGGCGGGACAGGGGGTCAGGAGCAGTACTTC
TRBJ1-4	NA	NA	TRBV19	CASSGRAREKLFF	TGTGCCAGTTCAGGGCGGGCACGGGAAAAACTGTTTTTT
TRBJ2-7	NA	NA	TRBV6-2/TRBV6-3	CASSYGDVRAREQYF	TGTGCCAGCAGTTACGGAGATGTCAGGGCGCGGGAGCAGTACTTC
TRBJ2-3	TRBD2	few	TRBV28	CASSKLAGADTQYF	TGTGCCAGCAGTAAGCTAGCGGGGGCAGATACGCAGTATTTT
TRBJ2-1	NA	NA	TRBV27	CASSLTGSYNEQFF	TGTGCCAGCAGCTTGACAGGTTCCTACAATGAGCAGTTCTTC
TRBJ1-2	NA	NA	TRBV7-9	CASSLESDNYGYTF	TGTGCCAGCAGCTTAGAATCTGATAACTATGGCTACACCTTC
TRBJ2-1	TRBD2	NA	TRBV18	CASSPLAGGANEQFF	TGTGCCAGCTCACCACTAGCGGGAGGGGCCAATGAGCAGTTCTTC
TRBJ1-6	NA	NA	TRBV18	CASSPAHSSYNSPLHF	TGTGCCAGCTCACCTGCCCACAGCTCCTATAATTCACCCCTCCACTTT
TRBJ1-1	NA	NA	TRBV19	CASSTEGTRRAFF	TGTGCCAGTAGTACTGAGGGAACCCGGAGGGCTTTCTTT
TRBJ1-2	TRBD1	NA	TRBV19	CASSIDLGTGVPSGYTF	TGTGCCAGTAGTATCGACCTCGGGACAGGGGTACCTTCTGGCTACACCTTC
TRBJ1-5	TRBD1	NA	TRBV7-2	CASSSGQGHNQPQHF	TGTGCCAGCAGCTCCGGACAGGGCCACAATCAGCCCCAGCATTTT
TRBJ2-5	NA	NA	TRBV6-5	CASSRLDSREKTQYF	TGTGCCAGCAGCAGACTGGATTCTCGAGAGAAGACCCAGTACTTC
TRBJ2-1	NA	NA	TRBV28	CASSLGAYNEQFF	TGTGCCAGCAGCCTAGGGGCCTACAATGAGCAGTTCTTC
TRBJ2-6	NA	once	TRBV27	CASKSSGVAISGANVLTF	TGTGCCAGCAAATCCTCGGGGGTTGCGATTTCTGGGGCCAACGTCCTGACTTTC
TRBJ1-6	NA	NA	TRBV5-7	CASSFDSRSPLHF	TGTGCCAGCAGCTTTGACAGTAGGTCACCCCTCCACTTT
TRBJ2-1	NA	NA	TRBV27	CASSLSDSTPDPYNEQFF	TGTGCCAGCAGTTTATCGGACAGTACCCCAGACCCCTACAATGAGCAGTTCTTC
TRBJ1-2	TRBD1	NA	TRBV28	CASSVKTGGANGYTF	TGTGCCAGCAGTGTAAAGACAGGGGGCGCAAATGGCTACACCTTC
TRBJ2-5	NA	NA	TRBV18	CASSPNLAETQYF	TGTGCCAGCTCACCAAACTTGGCGGAGACCCAGTACTTC
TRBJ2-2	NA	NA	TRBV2	CASSPQGSGELFF	TGTGCCAGCAGTCCTCAGGGGAGCGGGGAGCTGTTTTTT
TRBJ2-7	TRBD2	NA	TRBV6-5	CASSPLAVYEQYF	TGTGCCAGCAGTCCACTAGCGGTGTACGAGCAGTACTTC
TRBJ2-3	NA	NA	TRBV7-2	CASSLGADTQYF	TGTGCCAGCAGCTTAGGCGCAGATACGCAGTATTTT
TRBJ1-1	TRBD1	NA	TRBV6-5	CASSWDREGTEAFF	TGTGCCAGCAGCTGGGACAGGGAGGGGACTGAAGCTTTCTTT
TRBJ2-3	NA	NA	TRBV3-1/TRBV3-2	CASNKGNTQYF	TGTGCCAGCAATAAAGGCAATACGCAGTATTTT
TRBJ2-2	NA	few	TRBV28	CASRGQANTGELFF	TGTGCCAGCAGGGGACAAGCGAACACCGGGGAGCTGTTTTTT
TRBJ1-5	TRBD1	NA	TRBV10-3	CAIGSGTESNQPQHF	TGTGCCATCGGATCCGGGACAGAAAGCAATCAGCCCCAGCATTTT
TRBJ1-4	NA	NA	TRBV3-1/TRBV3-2	CASSSRGLGEKLFF	TGTGCCAGCAGCTCCAGGGGTCTTGGTGAAAAACTGTTTTTT
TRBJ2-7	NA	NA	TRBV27	CASSLLGAAHPEQYF	TGTGCCAGCAGTTTATTAGGGGCCGCGCACCCCGAGCAGTACTTC
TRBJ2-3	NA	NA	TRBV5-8	CASSLGDFTGLSTDTQYF	TGTGCCAGCAGCTTGGGGGACTTCACGGGTTTGAGCACAGATACGCAGTATTTT
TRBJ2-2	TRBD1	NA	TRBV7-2	CASSLVGTGNTGELFF	TGTGCCAGCAGCTTGGTCGGGACAGGGAACACCGGGGAGCTGTTTTTT
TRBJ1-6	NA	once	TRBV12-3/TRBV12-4	CASSLLYSSPLHF	TGTGCCAGCAGTTTATTATATTCTTCACCCCTCCACTTT
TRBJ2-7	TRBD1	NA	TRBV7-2	CASTPGQVYEQYF	TGTGCCAGTACCCCGGGACAGGTCTACGAGCAGTACTTC
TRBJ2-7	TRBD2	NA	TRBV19	CASASGGTSGSARDEQYF	TGTGCCAGTGCCTCTGGAGGGACTAGCGGGAGTGCCCGCGACGAGCAGTACTTC
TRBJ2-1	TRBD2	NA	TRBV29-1	CSVPGLGNNEQFF	TGCAGCGTTCCGGGACTAGGAAACAATGAGCAGTTCTTC
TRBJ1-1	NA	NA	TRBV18	CASSPGGGPGDTEAFF	TGTGCCAGCTCACCAGGTGGCGGACCTGGGGACACTGAAGCTTTCTTT
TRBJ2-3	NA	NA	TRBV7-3	CASSLSSSTDTQYF	TGTGCCAGCAGCTTAAGTTCATCGACAGATACGCAGTATTTT
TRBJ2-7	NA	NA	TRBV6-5	CASSYSNHEQYF	TGTGCCAGCAGTTACTCGAACCACGAGCAGTACTTC
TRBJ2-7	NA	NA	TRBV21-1	CASSKARPSGRRYEQYF	TGTGCCAGCAGCAAAGCGCGGCCTAGCGGGAGAAGATACGAGCAGTACTTC
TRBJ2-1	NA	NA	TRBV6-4	CASSAQYGTRTFF	TGTGCCAGCAGTGCCCAGTACGGGACTCGGACATTCTTC
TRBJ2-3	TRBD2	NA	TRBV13	CASSLGGWGLGTDTQYF	TGTGCCAGCAGCTTAGGGGGGTGGGGACTAGGTACAGATACGCAGTATTTT
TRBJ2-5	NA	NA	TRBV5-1	CASNLNVETQYF	TGCGCCAGCAATCTGAACGTAGAGACCCAGTACTTC
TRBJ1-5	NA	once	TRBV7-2	CASSLGGYSNQPQHF	TGTGCCAGCAGCTTAGGAGGTTATAGCAATCAGCCCCAGCATTTT
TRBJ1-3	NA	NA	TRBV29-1	CSVDLVSGNTIYF	TGCAGCGTTGACTTGGTCTCTGGAAACACCATATATTTT
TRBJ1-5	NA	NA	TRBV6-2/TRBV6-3	CASSPGIFDISNQPQHF	TGTGCCAGCAGCCCCGGTATATTCGACATTAGCAATCAGCCCCAGCATTTT
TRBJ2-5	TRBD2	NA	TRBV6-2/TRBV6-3	CASSLASGSQETQYF	TGTGCCAGCAGTTTGGCTAGCGGGTCTCAAGAGACCCAGTACTTC
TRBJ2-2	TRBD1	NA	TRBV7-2	CASRDRQGDTGELFF	TGTGCCAGCAGAGATAGACAGGGGGACACCGGGGAGCTGTTTTTT
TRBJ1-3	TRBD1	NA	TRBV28	CASTPGGSGNTIYF	TGTGCCAGCACCCCAGGGGGTTCTGGGAACACCATATATTTT
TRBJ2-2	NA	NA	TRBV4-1	CASSQDHGTVGAGELFF	TGCGCCAGCAGCCAAGATCACGGGACGGTCGGGGCCGGGGAGCTGTTTTTT
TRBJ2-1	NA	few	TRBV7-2	CASSPSGRSSYNEQFF	TGTGCCAGCAGCCCATCAGGCCGCAGCTCCTACAATGAGCAGTTCTTC
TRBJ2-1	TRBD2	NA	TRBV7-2	CASSPQSGIKNNEQFF	TGTGCCAGCAGCCCGCAGAGCGGGATAAAAAACAATGAGCAGTTCTTC
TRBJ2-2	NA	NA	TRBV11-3	CASSGGTVNTGELFF	TGTGCCAGCTCAGGGGGGACAGTTAACACCGGGGAGCTGTTTTTT
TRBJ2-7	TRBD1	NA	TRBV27	CASSTPGQGYEQYF	TGTGCCAGCAGCACACCGGGACAGGGTTACGAGCAGTACTTC
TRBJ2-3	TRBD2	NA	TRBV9	CASSAGTSGRTYTDTQYF	TGTGCCAGCAGCGCAGGGACTAGCGGGAGGACCTACACAGATACGCAGTATTTT
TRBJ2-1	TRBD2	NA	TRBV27	CASRREREQFF	TGTGCCAGCAGGCGGGAGCGGGAGCAGTTCTTC
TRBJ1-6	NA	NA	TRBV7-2	CASSLTAANSPLHF	TGTGCCAGCAGCTTAACGGCAGCCAATTCACCCCTCCACTTT
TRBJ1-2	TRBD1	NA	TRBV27	CASSLWGQGYGYTF	TGTGCCAGCAGTTTATGGGGACAGGGCTATGGCTACACCTTC
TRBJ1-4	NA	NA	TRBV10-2	CASRDRAEGEKLFF	TGCGCCAGCAGGGACCGGGCAGAGGGTGAAAAACTGTTTTTT
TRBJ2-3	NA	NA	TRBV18	CASSHGTTSTDTQYF	TGTGCCAGCTCCCACGGGACGACTAGCACAGATACGCAGTATTTT
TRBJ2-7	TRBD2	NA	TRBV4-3	CASSLGGGYEQYF	TGCGCCAGCAGCCTCGGGGGGGGCTACGAGCAGTACTTC
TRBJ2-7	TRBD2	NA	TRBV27	CASSLGRAGVYEQYF	TGTGCCAGCAGCCTCGGGAGAGCGGGAGTCTACGAGCAGTACTTC
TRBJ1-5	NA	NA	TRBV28	CASSLRATENSNQPQHF	TGTGCCAGCAGTTTACGGGCGACGGAGAATAGCAATCAGCCCCAGCATTTT